This TCR beta chain was captured by sequencing in a study of T cell responses to AZD1222 COVID-19 vaccine. The CDR3 consists of 17 residues. Trimming at V came to 2 bases and at J to 8 bases, leaving 16 bases not matched to a gene. Germline CDR1 and CDR2: MNHEY and SMNVEV (reference sequence). Repertoires were generated with immunoSEQ multiplex PCR, while TCRdb's copy carries only in-frame clones and drops some. The sample contains around 160,000 clones, more than 75% of which appear only once. V usage is TRBV27 and J usage is TRBJ2-3; 7 positions agree with TRBD2. The sequences come from peripheral blood, collected on day 0 of MenACWY control vaccination. This clonotype was obtained from an adult in good health. This CDR3 reads CASSLRAGIGPGGTQYF. The CDR3 DNA is TGTGCCAGCAGTTTAAGGGCAGGGATTGGGCCGGGGGGTACGCAGTATTTT.